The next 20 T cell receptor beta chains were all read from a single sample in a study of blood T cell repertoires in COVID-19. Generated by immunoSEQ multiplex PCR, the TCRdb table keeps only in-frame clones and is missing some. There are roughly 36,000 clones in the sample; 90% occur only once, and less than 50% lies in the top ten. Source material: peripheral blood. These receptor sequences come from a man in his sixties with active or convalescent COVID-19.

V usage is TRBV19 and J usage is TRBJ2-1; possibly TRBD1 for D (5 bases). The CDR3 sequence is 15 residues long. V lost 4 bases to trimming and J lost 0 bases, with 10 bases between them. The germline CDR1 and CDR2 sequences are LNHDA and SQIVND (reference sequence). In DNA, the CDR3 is TGTGCCAGTAGTAGGGGCTTTTACTCCTACAATGAGCAGTTCTTC. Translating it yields CASSRGFYSYNEQFF. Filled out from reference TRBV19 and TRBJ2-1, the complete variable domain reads DGGITQSPKYLFRKEGQNVTLSCEQNLNHDAMYWYRQDPGQGLRLIYYSQIVNDFQKGDIAEGYSVSREKKESFPLTVTSAQKNPTAFYLCASSRGFYSYNEQFFGPGTRLTVL.

Written as DNA, the CDR3 is TGCGCCAGCAGCTTGGAGGGGGACGCCACAGATACGCAGTATTTT. Protein product: CASSLEGDATDTQYF. The J gene is TRBJ2-3, the V gene TRBV5-1, with a tentative D call TRBD1 (6 bases). The V end was cut by 0 bases, the J end by 2 bases, with 10 bases between. This CDR3 region has 15 residues. Germline CDR1 and CDR2: SGHRS and YFSETQ.

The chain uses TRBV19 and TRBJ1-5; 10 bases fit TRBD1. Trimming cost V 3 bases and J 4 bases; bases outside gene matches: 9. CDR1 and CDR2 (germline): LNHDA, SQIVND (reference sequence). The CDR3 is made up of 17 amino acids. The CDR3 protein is CASSIRGDRGLNQPQHF. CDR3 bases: TGTGCCAGTAGTATCCGGGGAGACAGGGGGCTAAATCAGCCCCAGCATTTT.

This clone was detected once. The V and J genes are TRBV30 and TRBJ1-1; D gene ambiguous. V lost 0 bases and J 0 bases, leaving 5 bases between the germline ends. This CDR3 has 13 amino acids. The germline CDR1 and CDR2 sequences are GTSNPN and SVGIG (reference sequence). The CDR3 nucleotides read TGTGCCTGGAGTGTGCGGGTGAACACTGAAGCTTTCTTT. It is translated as CAWSVRVNTEAFF.

The CDR3 loop reads CASSPLDRGRNTEAFF. CDR3 bases: TGTGCCAGCAGCCCACTAGACAGGGGCCGGAACACTGAAGCTTTCTTT. The genes are TRBV7-6 and TRBJ1-1; TRBD1 matches at 8 bases. There are 16 residues in the CDR3. Germline CDR1 and CDR2: SGHVS and FNYEAQ. V was pared by 5 bases and J by 1 base, with 9 bases of the junction left unmatched.

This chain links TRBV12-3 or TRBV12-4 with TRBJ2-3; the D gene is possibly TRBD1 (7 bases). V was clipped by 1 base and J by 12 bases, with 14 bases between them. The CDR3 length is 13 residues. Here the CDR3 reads CASSLGPGGNQYF. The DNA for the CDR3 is TGTGCCAGCAGTTTAGGGCCAGGGGGGAATCAGTATTTT.

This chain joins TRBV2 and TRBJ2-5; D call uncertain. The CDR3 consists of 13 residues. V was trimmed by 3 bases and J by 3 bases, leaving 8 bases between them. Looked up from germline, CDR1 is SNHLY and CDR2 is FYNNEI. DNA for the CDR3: TGTGCCAGCAGTGATAACAGAGAAGAGACCCAGTACTTC. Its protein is CASSDNREETQYF.

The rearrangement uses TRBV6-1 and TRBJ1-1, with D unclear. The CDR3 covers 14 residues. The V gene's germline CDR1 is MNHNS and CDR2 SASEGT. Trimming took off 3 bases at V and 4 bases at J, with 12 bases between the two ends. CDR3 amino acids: CASSDRPGGTEAFF. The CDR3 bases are TGTGCCAGCAGTGACAGGCCGGGAGGCACTGAAGCTTTCTTT.

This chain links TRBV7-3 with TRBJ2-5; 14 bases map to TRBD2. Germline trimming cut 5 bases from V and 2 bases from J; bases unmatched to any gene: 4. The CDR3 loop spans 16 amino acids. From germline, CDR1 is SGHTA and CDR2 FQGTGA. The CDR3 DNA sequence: TGTGCCAGCAGCCCGGGACTAGCGGGGGAACAAGAGACCCAGTACTTC. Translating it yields CASSPGLAGEQETQYF.

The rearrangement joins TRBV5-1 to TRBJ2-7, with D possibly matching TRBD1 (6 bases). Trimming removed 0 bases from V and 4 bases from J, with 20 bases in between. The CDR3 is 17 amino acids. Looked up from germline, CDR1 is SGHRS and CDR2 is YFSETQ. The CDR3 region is CASSLGYPTGYSYEQYF. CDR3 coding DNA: TGCGCCAGCAGCTTGGGGTATCCGACAGGTTATTCTTACGAGCAGTACTTC.

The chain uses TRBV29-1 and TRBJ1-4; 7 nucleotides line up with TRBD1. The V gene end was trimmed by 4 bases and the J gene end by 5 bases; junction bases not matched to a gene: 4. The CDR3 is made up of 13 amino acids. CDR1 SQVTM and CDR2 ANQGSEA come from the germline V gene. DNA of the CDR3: TGCAGCGTTGGGGGACAGAACAATGAAAAACTGTTTTTT. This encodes CSVGGQNNEKLFF.

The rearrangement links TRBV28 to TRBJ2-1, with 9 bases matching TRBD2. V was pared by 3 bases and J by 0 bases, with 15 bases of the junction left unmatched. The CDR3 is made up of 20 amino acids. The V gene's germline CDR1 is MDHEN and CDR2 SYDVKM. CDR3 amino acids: CASSFPEGRSSGNSYNEQFF. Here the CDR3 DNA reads TGTGCCAGCAGTTTCCCCGAGGGGAGGTCTAGCGGGAACTCCTACAATGAGCAGTTCTTC.

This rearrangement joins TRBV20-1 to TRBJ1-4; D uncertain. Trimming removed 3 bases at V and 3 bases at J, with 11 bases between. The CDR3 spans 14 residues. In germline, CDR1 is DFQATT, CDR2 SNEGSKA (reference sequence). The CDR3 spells CSASVEAANEKLFF. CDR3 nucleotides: TGCAGTGCTAGTGTGGAGGCGGCTAATGAAAAACTGTTTTTT.

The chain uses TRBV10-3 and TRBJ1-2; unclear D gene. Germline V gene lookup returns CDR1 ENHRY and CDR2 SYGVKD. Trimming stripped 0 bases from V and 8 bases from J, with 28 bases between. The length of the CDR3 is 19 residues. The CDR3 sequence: CAISESTSADPSNYGGYTF. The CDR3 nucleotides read TGTGCCATCAGTGAGTCGACTTCGGCAGACCCATCTAACTATGGCGGCTACACCTTC.

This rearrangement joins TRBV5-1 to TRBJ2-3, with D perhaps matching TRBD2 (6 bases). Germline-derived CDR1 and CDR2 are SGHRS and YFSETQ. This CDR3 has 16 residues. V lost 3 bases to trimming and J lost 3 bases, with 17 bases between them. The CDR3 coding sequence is TGCGCCAGCAGCTCTTCGGACGGGGGAAGGACAGATACGCAGTATTTT. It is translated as CASSSSDGGRTDTQYF.

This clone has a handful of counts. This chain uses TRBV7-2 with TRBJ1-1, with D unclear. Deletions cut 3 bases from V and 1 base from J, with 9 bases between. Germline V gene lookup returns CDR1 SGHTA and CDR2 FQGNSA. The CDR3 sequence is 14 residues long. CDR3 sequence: CASSFGSANTEAFF. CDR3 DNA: TGTGCCAGCAGCTTTGGGAGCGCGAACACTGAAGCTTTCTTT.

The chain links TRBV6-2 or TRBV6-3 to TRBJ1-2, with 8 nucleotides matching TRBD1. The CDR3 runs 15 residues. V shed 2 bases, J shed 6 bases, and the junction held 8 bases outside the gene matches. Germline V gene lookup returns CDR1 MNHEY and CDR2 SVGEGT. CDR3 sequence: CASSYRQGALDGYTF. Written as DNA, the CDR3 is TGTGCCAGCAGTTACAGGCAGGGGGCCCTCGATGGCTACACCTTC.

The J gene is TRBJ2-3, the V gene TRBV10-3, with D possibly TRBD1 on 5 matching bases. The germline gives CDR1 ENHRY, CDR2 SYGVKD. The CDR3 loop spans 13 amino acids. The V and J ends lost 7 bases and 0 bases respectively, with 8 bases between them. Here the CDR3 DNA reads TGTGCCATCACCCCAGGGAGCACAGATACGCAGTATTTT. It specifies CAITPGSTDTQYF.

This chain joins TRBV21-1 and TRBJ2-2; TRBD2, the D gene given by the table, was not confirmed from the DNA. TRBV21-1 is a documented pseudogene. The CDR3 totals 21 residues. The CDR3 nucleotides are TGTGCCAGCAGCAAAGCCCCCGACACTAGCGGGGGGTGTCGGAACACCGGGGAGCTGTTTTTT. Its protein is CASSKAPDTSGGCRNTGELFF.

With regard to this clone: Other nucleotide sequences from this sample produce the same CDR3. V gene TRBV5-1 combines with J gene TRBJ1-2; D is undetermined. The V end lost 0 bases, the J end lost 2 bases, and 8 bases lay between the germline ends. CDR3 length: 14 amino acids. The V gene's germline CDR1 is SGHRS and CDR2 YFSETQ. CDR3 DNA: TGCGCCAGCAGCTTGGATCCCGGGAACTATGGCTACACCTTC. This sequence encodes CASSLDPGNYGYTF.